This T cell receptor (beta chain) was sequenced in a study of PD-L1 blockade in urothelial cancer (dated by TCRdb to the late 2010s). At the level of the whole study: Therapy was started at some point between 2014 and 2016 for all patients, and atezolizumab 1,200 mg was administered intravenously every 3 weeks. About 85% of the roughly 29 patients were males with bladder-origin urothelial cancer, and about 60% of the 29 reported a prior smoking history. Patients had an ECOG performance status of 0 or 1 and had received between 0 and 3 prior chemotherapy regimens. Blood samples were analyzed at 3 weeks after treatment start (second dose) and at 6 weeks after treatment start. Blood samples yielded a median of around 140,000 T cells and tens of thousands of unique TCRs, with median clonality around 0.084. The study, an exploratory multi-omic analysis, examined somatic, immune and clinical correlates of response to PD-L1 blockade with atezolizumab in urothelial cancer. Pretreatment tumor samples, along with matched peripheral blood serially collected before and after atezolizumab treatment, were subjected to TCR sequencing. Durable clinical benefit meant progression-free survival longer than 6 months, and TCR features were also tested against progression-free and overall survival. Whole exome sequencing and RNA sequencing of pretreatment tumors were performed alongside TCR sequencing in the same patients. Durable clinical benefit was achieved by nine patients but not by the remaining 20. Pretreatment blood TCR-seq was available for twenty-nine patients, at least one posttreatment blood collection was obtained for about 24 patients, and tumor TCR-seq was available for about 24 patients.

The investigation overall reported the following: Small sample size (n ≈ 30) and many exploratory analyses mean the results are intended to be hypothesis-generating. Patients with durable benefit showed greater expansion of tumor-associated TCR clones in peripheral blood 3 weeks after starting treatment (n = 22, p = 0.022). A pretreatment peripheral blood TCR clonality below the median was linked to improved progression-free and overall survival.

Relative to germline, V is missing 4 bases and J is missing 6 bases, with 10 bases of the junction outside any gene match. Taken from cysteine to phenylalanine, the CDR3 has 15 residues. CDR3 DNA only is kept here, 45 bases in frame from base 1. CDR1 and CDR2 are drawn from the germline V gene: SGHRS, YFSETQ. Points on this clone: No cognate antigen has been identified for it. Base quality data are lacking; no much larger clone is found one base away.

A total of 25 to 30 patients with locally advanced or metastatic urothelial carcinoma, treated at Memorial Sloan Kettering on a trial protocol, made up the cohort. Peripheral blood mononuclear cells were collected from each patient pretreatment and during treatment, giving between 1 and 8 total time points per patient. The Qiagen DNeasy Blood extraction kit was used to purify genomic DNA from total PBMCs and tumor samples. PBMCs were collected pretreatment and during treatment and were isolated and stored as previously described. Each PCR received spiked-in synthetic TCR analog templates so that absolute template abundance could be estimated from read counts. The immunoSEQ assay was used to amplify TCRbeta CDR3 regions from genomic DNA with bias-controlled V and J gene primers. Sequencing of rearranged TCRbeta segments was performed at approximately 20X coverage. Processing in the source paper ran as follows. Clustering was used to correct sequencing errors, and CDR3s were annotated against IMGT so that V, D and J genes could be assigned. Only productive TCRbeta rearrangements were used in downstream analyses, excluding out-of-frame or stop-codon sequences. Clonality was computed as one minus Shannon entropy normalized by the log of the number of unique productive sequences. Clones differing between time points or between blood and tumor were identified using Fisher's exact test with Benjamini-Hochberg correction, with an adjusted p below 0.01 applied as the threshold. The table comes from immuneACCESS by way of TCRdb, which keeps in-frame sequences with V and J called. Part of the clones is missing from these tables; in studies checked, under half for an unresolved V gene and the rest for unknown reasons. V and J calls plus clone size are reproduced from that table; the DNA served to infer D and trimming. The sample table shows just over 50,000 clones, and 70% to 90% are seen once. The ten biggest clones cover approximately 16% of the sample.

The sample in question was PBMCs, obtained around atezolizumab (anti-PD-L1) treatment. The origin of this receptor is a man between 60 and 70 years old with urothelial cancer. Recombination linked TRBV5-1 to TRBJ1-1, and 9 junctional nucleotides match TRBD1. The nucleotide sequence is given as TGCGCCAGCAGCCTTGGGCCGACAGGGGGGTCTGAAGCTTTCTTT. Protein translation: CASSLGPTGGSEAFF.